One sample yielded the 14 T cell receptor beta chains listed below, sequenced in a study of cytomegalovirus exposure and HLA in healthy donors. PCR involved 60 Vbeta and 13 Jbeta primers. Repertoires were generated with immunoSEQ multiplex PCR, while TCRdb's copy carries only in-frame clones and drops some. Here the sample spans 150,000 or so clones, approximately 74% being singletons. The sequencing sample was made of PBMCs. These receptors all come from a male donor in good health and CMV-seronegative.

This chain joins TRBV7-9 and TRBJ1-1, with a weak D call TRBD1 (6 bases). V was pared by 3 bases and J by 6 bases, with 8 bases between. Per the germline V gene, CDR1 is SEHNR and CDR2 is FQNEAQ (reference sequence). The CDR3 length is 12 residues. As DNA, the CDR3 is TGTGCCAGCAGCTTGAGACAGGCTGAAGCTTTCTTT. This translates into CASSLRQAEAFF.

This sequence joins TRBV28 and TRBJ2-5; TRBD1 matches 9 bases. Germline V gives CDR1 MDHEN, CDR2 SYDVKM. The CDR3 spans 15 residues. V lost 3 bases and J lost 5; bases outside the gene matches: 7. The CDR3 is CASSFNGQGMETQYF. CDR3 DNA: TGTGCCAGCAGTTTCAATGGACAGGGGATGGAGACCCAGTACTTC.

The chain carries TRBV29-1 and TRBJ2-5; 16 bases align to TRBD2. This CDR3 has 17 amino acids. Germline lookup yields CDR1 SQVTM and CDR2 ANQGSEA. Trimming cost V 6 bases and J 5 bases; bases outside gene matches: 12. CDR3 DNA sequence: TGCAGCGTGGCCGGGACTAGCGGGAGGGTGTCGCAGGAGACCCAGTACTTC. Residues: CSVAGTSGRVSQETQYF. The variable domain in full, with the rest retrieved from reference TRBV29-1 and TRBJ2-5, is SAVISQKPSRDICQRGTSLTIQCQVDSQVTMMFWYRQQPGQSLTLIATANQGSEATYESGFVIDKFPISRPNLTFSTLTVSNMSPEDSSIYLCSVAGTSGRVSQETQYFGPGTRLLVL.

This clone was seen just once. The V and J genes are TRBV7-6 and TRBJ2-1; 10 bases agree with TRBD2. V lost 4 bases, J lost 2 bases, and 5 bases stayed unmatched. Germline CDR1 and CDR2: SGHVS and FNYEAQ. The CDR3 runs to 16 residues. The CDR3 coding sequence is TGTGCCAGCAGCTACCCGGGACTAGCGACCTACAATGAGCAGTTCTTC. Its translation: CASSYPGLATYNEQFF.

The chain combines TRBV6-6 with TRBJ2-3; no definite D call. The germline CDR1 and CDR2 sequences are MNHNY and SVGAGI (reference sequence). V lost 4 bases, J lost 2 bases, and 7 bases lay in between. CDR3 length: 13 amino acids. In DNA form, the CDR3 reads TGTGCCAGCAGTTCATCAAACACAGATACGCAGTATTTT. This sequence encodes CASSSSNTDTQYF.

The CDR3 region has the DNA TGTGCCGACCGGTCAGGGGGTAGCTACACCTTC. This translates into CADRSGGSYTF. The chain recombines TRBV2 with TRBJ1-2, with TRBD1 matching over 7 bases. Germline loops: CDR1 SNHLY, CDR2 FYNNEI. The J segment lost 9 bases and the V segment lost 11 bases, leaving 9 bases of the junction unmatched. CDR3 length equals 11 residues.

V and J are TRBV5-1 and TRBJ1-5; no clear D gene. This CDR3 spans 15 amino acids. V was clipped by 0 bases and J by 0 bases, with 7 bases between them. Germline V gene lookup returns CDR1 SGHRS and CDR2 YFSETQ. CDR3 DNA: TGCGCCAGCAGCTTGGACGGTTATAGCAATCAGCCCCAGCATTTT. Translated: CASSLDGYSNQPQHF.

This clone turned up a few times. CDR3 sequence: CASTLGQTNYGYTF. Written as DNA, the CDR3 is TGTGCCAGTACCCTGGGACAGACTAACTATGGCTACACCTTC. The chain employs TRBV19 and TRBJ1-2; TRBD1 aligns across 7 bases. The CDR3 consists of 14 residues. Germline CDR1 and CDR2: LNHDA and SQIVND (reference sequence). Trimming removed 7 bases from V and 0 bases from J; junction bases left unmatched: 5.

The chain uses TRBV19 and TRBJ1-5, with D possibly being TRBD1 (5 bases). The CDR3 is made up of 12 amino acids. V was clipped by 11 bases and J by 9 bases, with 17 bases between them. CDR1 is LNHDA, CDR2 SQIVND, per germline (reference sequence). The CDR3 region is CAGRTSEGPQHF. As DNA, the CDR3 is TGTGCCGGAAGGACATCTGAAGGGCCCCAGCATTTT.

This chain connects TRBV7-3 to TRBJ2-1, with D possibly matching TRBD1 (8 bases). V was cut by 2 bases and J by 9 bases, with 23 bases left in between. Germline CDR1 reads SGHTA; CDR2 reads FQGTGA. There are 17 residues in the CDR3. The CDR3 loop is CASSLVGRGTGFGEQFF. CDR3 in DNA: TGTGCCAGCAGCTTAGTCGGGCGGGGGACAGGTTTTGGTGAGCAGTTCTTC.

The genes are TRBV7-2 and TRBJ2-7; 8 bases map to TRBD1. Germline CDR1 reads SGHTA; CDR2 reads FQGNSA. V was pared by 5 bases and J by 4 bases, with 7 bases of the junction left unmatched. CDR3 length: 14 amino acids. The CDR3 region has the DNA TGTGCCAGCAGCCTCGACAGGGGTCCTTACGAGCAGTACTTC. Amino acid sequence: CASSLDRGPYEQYF. The variable domain in full, with the rest retrieved from reference TRBV7-2 and TRBJ2-7, is GAGVSQSPSNKVTEKGKDVELRCDPISGHTALYWYRQSLGQGLEFLIYFQGNSAPDKSGLPSDRFSAERTGGSVSTLTIQRTQQEDSAVYLCASSLDRGPYEQYFGPGTRLTVT.

The chain couples TRBV6-6 to TRBJ1-2, with D unclear. Germline CDR1 and CDR2: MNHNY and SVGAGI (reference sequence). Trimming left V 6 bases short and J 1 base short, with 12 bases between. The CDR3 runs 14 residues. The CDR3: CASSPNGLNYGYTF. CDR3 sequence (DNA): TGTGCCAGCAGCCCGAACGGACTTAACTATGGCTACACCTTC.

This clone was counted a few times. The chain is built from TRBV19 and TRBJ1-5; D might be TRBD1 (6 bases). Trimming cost V 3 bases and J 7 bases, with 13 bases left between them. CDR1 and CDR2 from the germline V gene are LNHDA and SQIVND (reference sequence). The CDR3 covers 14 residues. The CDR3 sequence: CASSIIPRGQPQHF. CDR3 coding DNA: TGTGCCAGTAGTATCATTCCCAGGGGCCAGCCCCAGCATTTT.

This clone was observed once. This chain joins TRBV5-1 and TRBJ2-3; weak D call: TRBD2 (6 bases). The CDR3 is made up of 14 amino acids. Germline loops: CDR1 SGHRS, CDR2 YFSETQ. V lost 7 bases and J 0 bases, leaving 12 bases between the germline ends. The CDR3 nucleotides are TGCGCCAGCGGTGGGACTTCTAGCACAGATACGCAGTATTTT. Its protein product is CASGGTSSTDTQYF.